What follows describes a single TCR beta chain. This clonotype was seen at least ten times. Its antigen is not yet known. No clone much larger than this one lies a single base away; base qualities are absent. Blood RNA was extracted from unsorted whole blood with TRIzol reagent; germline DNA came from the DNeasy Blood & Tissue kit. At the time of sampling, the patients were treatment-naive and had chronic HBV infection. Before surgery, about 4 milliliters of peripheral blood were collected into K2EDTA tubes. TCRbeta-specific cDNA was reverse-transcribed from 500 ng total RNA using a constant-region primer and ProtoScript II reverse transcriptase. The TCRbeta libraries were prepared through three rounds of nested multiplex PCR following a slightly modified ARM-PCR procedure. Each of the first two PCR rounds ran for roughly 11 cycles and used multiplex TRBV1-TRBV30 forward primers together with a Cbeta reverse primer. Sample barcodes and Illumina adapters were added in a final 25-cycle PCR with Deep VentR polymerase. Before sequencing, amplicons between 200 and 500 bp were purified from gel using a QIAquick gel extraction kit. The TCRbeta amplicons were sequenced with 250-bp paired-end reads on an Illumina HiSeq 2500. Regarding the original processing steps: To recover full CDR3 sequences, reads were quality-trimmed using Trimmomatic v0.33 and paired reads were then merged using FLASH v1.2.11. MiGEC v1.2.1b assigned V, D and J germline segments to the rearranged TCRbeta sequences. Clonotype statistics, along with Shannon-Wiener diversity indices, were calculated using VDJtools v1.0.0. To cut down on sampling bias, every analysis after diversity analysis relied on just the 250 most abundant clonotypes from each sample. TCRdb took the public reads, trimmed them with fastp at Q25, ran MiXCR for clone calling and kept in-frame beta chains. Entries that share a CDR3 protein sequence are merged under the most common genes and DNA. These V and J calls derive from TCRdb rather than the authors' analysis. The sample table shows 300,000 to 400,000 distinct CDR3 sequences, and about 65% are seen once. 5.5% to 7% of the sample comes from the top ten.

This entry belongs to a study of tumor-infiltrating lymphocytes in primary liver carcinoma (dated by TCRdb to 2016 to 2017). Context from the whole study: Between November 2015 and early 2016, five patients in China with histopathologically diagnosed primary liver carcinoma had surgical resection. Roughly 3.5 to 7.5 million productive TCRbeta reads were obtained per sample, and no significant difference in read depth was found between tissue types. Reproducibility between technical replicate repertoires was high, with correlation coefficients above 0.95 and mean shared-clone rates approximately 0.91. TCRbeta repertoire sequencing covered roughly 35 specimens from 5 patients: some 25 tumor regions, 5 adjacent noncancerous liver tissues and 5 peripheral blood samples. TCRbeta repertoire sequencing, expression microarrays and whole-exome sequencing were combined in the study across five regions of each liver tumor, with adjacent normal tissue and blood also included. Tumors of the five patients were stage T1-T3 N0M0 with maximum diameters of roughly 4 to 11 cm. Of the five patients, three men and two women aged 30 to 69 years, four had hepatocellular carcinoma and one had combined HCC and intrahepatic cholangiocarcinoma. Broad study findings and their caveats: Compared with blood, tumors had a significantly larger share of the repertoire taken up by the top 250 clones (p = 0.039). Since the samples were bulk and unsorted, there was no way to compare CD4+ and CD8+ T cell repertoires. Only 4 or 5 patients were included in the study, and the authors note that the findings should be validated in a larger study. Because sequencing covered only the TCR beta chain and unpaired alpha chains were not captured, true repertoire diversity is likely underestimated. Repertoire overlap was higher between tumor regions (mean around 36%) than tumor-adjacent (around 17%) or tumor-blood (roughly 14%) pairs, consistent with antigen-driven expansion.

In the germline V gene, CDR1 corresponds to SGHVS and CDR2 to FQNEAQ. The CDR3 measures 15 amino acids from cysteine to phenylalanine. Left in the record is the CDR3 DNA by itself, 45 bases read in frame from the first base. At the junction V is shortened by 1 base and J by 4 bases, with 11 bases in between. In this chain, TRBV7-8 is recombined with TRBJ1-5, and possibly TRBD1, on 6 matching bases. Sequencing was done on a sample of peripheral blood. The TCR was taken from a man aged 35-49 years with primary liver carcinoma and hepatitis B virus infection. The nucleotide sequence is given as TGTGCCAGCAGCTTAGACAGGGTAGATAATCAGCCCCAGCATTTT. Its protein is CASSLDRVDNQPQHF.